This TCR beta chain was retrieved from a study of blood T cell repertoires in COVID-19. On the study more broadly: The analysed material was cDNA or gDNA that came from T cells, B-cell-depleted T cells, or PBMCs.

Enrollees, about 18 to 89 years old, lived in 20 to 25 US areas. Recovered status in Cohort 3 required two negative PCRs, clearance, or symptom resolution. The V gene lost 1 base and the J gene lost 10 bases, with 10 bases spanning the gap. The CDR3 has 12 amino acids. Germline-derived CDR1 and CDR2 are SGHTA and FQGNSA. Profiled with immunoSEQ multiplex PCR; TCRdb holds only in-frame clones, not every one. This sample has 310,000 or so clones, with about 87% found just once. The receptor was derived from a woman under 30 who had recovered from COVID-19. Sequenced input: PBMCs or T cells enriched from blood (not recorded which). The chain is built from TRBV7-2 and TRBJ1-1; D remains unclear. CDR3 residues: CASSLVTRGAFF. The CDR3 region has the DNA TGTGCCAGCAGCTTAGTCACCCGGGGAGCTTTCTTT.